One and the same sample provided the 5 T cell receptor beta chains below, sequenced in a study of beta chain features in type 1 diabetes. Reverse transcription of all isolated RNA meant that expressed TCRB transcripts were sequenced. This table comes from immunoSEQ multiplex PCR, and its TCRdb copy is limited to in-frame clones, with some not included. The sample consists of about 360,000 clones, around 13% of them appearing once. The sequenced sample consisted of naive CD4+ T cells from blood. The receptors were sampled from a man in his late teens or twenties in good health.

This clone was recorded a few times. The V call is TRBV30, the J call TRBJ1-5; a weak D match, TRBD1 (5 bases). V was cut by 2 bases and J by 4 bases, with 12 bases left in between. CDR1 and CDR2 (germline): GTSNPN, SVGIG (reference sequence). This CDR3 has 14 amino acids. The CDR3 here is CAWSLGLKNQPQHF. The CDR3, as DNA: TGTGCCTGGAGTCTGGGACTCAAAAATCAGCCCCAGCATTTT.

The chain recombines TRBV6-1 with TRBJ2-1, with 11 positions matching TRBD2. The germline V gene has CDR1 MNHNS and CDR2 SASEGT. CDR3 size: 15 residues. The J segment lost 10 bases and the V segment lost 3 bases, leaving 8 bases of the junction unmatched. In DNA, the CDR3 is TGTGCCAGCAGTGAGATCCTAGCGGGAGGCGGGGAGCAGTTCTTC. Translation: CASSEILAGGGEQFF.

This clone turned up a few times. The chain recombines TRBV6-5 with TRBJ2-1; 8 bases agree with TRBD1. The V and J ends lost 7 bases and 0 bases, in that order; junction bases with no gene match: 5. The length of the CDR3 is 15 residues. Looked up from germline, CDR1 is MNHEY and CDR2 is SVGAGI. The CDR3 nucleotides are TGTGCCAGCACCACTACAGGGGGCTCCTACAATGAGCAGTTCTTC. Residues: CASTTTGGSYNEQFF.

This clone was observed a handful of times. The rearrangement joins TRBV11-2 to TRBJ2-1, with 7 positions matching TRBD1. The ends lost 5 bases at V and 3 bases at J; junction bases unmatched: 13. This CDR3 contains 17 residues. CDR1 is SGHAT and CDR2 is FQNNGV in the germline V gene. As DNA, the CDR3 is TGTGCCAGCAGCGTATGGAGGCCTTGGACAGGCTACAATGAGCAGTTCTTC. Translated: CASSVWRPWTGYNEQFF.

This clone occurred a few times. The rearrangement links TRBV30 to TRBJ1-2; D unclear. The V gene lost 0 bases and the J gene lost 5 bases, with 10 bases spanning the gap. The CDR3 contains 13 residues. Germline V gene data show CDR1 as GTSNPN and CDR2 as SVGIG (reference sequence). The CDR3 DNA reads as TGTGCCTGGAGTGTACGCCGCGGGTATGGCTACACCTTC. It is translated as CAWSVRRGYGYTF.